This entry lists 15 T cell receptor beta chains sequenced from one sample in a study of blood T cells in healthy people across ages (dated by TCRdb to the mid-2010s). Library preparation was by 5' RACE. Instrument used: Illumina HiSeq 2500. A second PCR of about 7 to 12 cycles was run with a J-beta primer mix and a sample-barcoded 5' primer. Starting from the raw public reads, TCRdb applied fastp trimming at Q25, assembled clones with MiXCR and retained in-frame beta chains. Identical CDR3 proteins give one entry, which carries the most common genes and DNA. The sample records approximately 290,000 distinct CDR3 sequences, 25% to 30% of which are singletons. The top ten hold 25% to 30% of the sample. The sequenced sample was blood. Receptors originate from a woman in her 70s in good health.

This chain uses TRBV14 with TRBJ1-1; D gene uncertain. The CDR3 loop spans 14 amino acids. Trimming pared 0 bases from V and 5 bases from J, leaving 10 bases between. Germline V gives CDR1 SGHDN, CDR2 FVKESK. The CDR3 here is CASSQDLARTEAFF. In nucleotides, the CDR3 is TGTGCCAGCAGCCAAGATCTGGCCAGAACTGAAGCTTTCTTT.

This chain links TRBV10-1 with TRBJ2-1, with D possibly being TRBD1 or TRBD2 (5 bases each). The CDR3 length is 14 residues. Trimming shortened V by 3 bases and J by 4 bases, and 10 bases separated the two germline ends. Looked up from germline, CDR1 is WNHNN and CDR2 is SYGVQD (reference sequence). The CDR3 sequence is CASSDRDPYNEQFF. CDR3 bases: TGCGCCAGCAGTGACCGGGACCCTTACAATGAGCAGTTCTTC.

This clonotype was seen a few times. The V call is TRBV28, the J call TRBJ2-1; TRBD2 agrees at 7 bases. Germline loops: CDR1 MDHEN, CDR2 SYDVKM. The CDR3 totals 13 residues. V lost 7 bases and J lost 7; bases outside the gene matches: 7. The CDR3 coding sequence is TGTGCCAGCAAGTTTGCGGGAGTAAATGAGCAGTTCTTC. Encoded protein: CASKFAGVNEQFF.

V is TRBV29-1 and J is TRBJ2-3, with no clear D. Germline V CDR1 and CDR2: SQVTM, ANQGSEA. CDR3 length: 13 amino acids. V was pared by 3 bases and J by 1 base, with 8 bases between. DNA for the CDR3: TGCAGCGTTGATCAATCAGGCACAGATACGCAGTATTTT. It codes for CSVDQSGTDTQYF.

This chain connects TRBV6-2 or TRBV6-3 to TRBJ2-7; 9 bases align to TRBD1. The CDR3 sequence is 17 residues long. Germline CDR1 MNHEY, CDR2 SVGEGT. V lost 7 bases and J lost 3; bases outside the gene matches: 16. DNA for the CDR3: TGTGCCAGCATCGCCGGGGACAGGGTGTTTTATGTCTACGAGCAGTACTTC. Its protein is CASIAGDRVFYVYEQYF.

The chain has TRBV6-1 and TRBJ2-7; D remains unclear. CDR1 is MNHNS and CDR2 is SASEGT in the germline V gene. V was trimmed by 9 bases and J by 3 bases, leaving 12 bases between them. The CDR3 covers 12 residues. The CDR3 loop reads CASASSFYEQYF. The CDR3 bases are TGTGCCAGTGCTTCCTCTTTCTACGAGCAGTACTTC.

This clonotype has more than one count but fewer than ten. The CDR3 sequence: CASSQLAGGRADTQYF. CDR3 DNA: TGTGCCAGCAGCCAATTAGCGGGAGGGCGCGCAGATACGCAGTATTTT. The chain recombines TRBV4-2 with TRBJ2-3; 11 bases map to TRBD2. Trimming removed 2 bases from V and 4 bases from J; junction bases left unmatched: 5. CDR1 is LGHNA and CDR2 is YNFKEQ in the germline V gene. The length of the CDR3 is 16 residues.

The V call is TRBV6-1, the J call TRBJ1-5, with D uncertain. This CDR3 is built from 15 residues. V lost 3 bases and J lost 0, with 9 bases in between. CDR1 is MNHNS and CDR2 is SASEGT in the germline V gene. The CDR3: CASSDLHDSNQPQHF. CDR3 bases: TGTGCCAGCAGTGACTTGCATGATAGCAATCAGCCCCAGCATTTT.

The J gene is TRBJ2-7, the V gene TRBV20-1; the match to TRBD2 covers 8 bases. Germline CDR1 is DFQATT and CDR2 is SNEGSKA (reference sequence). The trim removed 6 bases at V and 3 bases at J, leaving 4 bases unmatched. This CDR3 is 12 amino acids long. CDR3 sequence reads: CSASSGNYEQYF. Written as DNA, the CDR3 is TGCAGTGCGAGTAGCGGGAACTACGAGCAGTACTTC.

CDR3 nucleotides: TGCGCCAGCAGCCTGACCGGGGCCTTTAACGAAAAACTGTTTTTT. It is translated as CASSLTGAFNEKLFF. The chain uses TRBV5-1 and TRBJ1-4; possible D gene TRBD1, 5 bases. Looked up from germline, CDR1 is SGHRS and CDR2 is YFSETQ. This CDR3 is built from 15 residues. V lost 4 bases and J lost 8, with 18 bases in between.

The chain employs TRBV6-2 or TRBV6-3 and TRBJ2-1, with D unresolved. V was shortened by 4 bases and J by 10 bases, with 11 bases between the two germline ends. Germline V CDR1 and CDR2: MNHEY, SVGEGT. This CDR3 has 12 residues. DNA for the CDR3: TGTGCCAGCAGTTCAGGCCCTCTGGAGCAGTTCTTC. Residues: CASSSGPLEQFF.

A few counts support this clonotype. The chain has TRBV20-1 and TRBJ2-5; 7 nucleotides match TRBD1. Germline CDR1 is DFQATT and CDR2 is SNEGSKA (reference sequence). With 6 bases clipped from V and 2 bases from J, the junction kept 9 bases outside the gene matches. CDR3 length equals 14 residues. The CDR3 reads CSALGGQVQETQYF. The DNA for the CDR3 is TGCAGTGCCCTAGGCGGACAGGTACAAGAGACCCAGTACTTC.

This clonotype was seen many times. The gene calls are TRBV24-1 and TRBJ2-3, with 9 nucleotides matching TRBD1. The ends lost 3 bases at V and 7 bases at J; junction bases unmatched: 10. CDR3 length equals 16 residues. The germline V gene has CDR1 KGHDR and CDR2 SFDVKD. The CDR3 protein is CATSDPGQGEQHTQYF. The CDR3 DNA sequence: TGTGCCACCAGTGATCCGGGACAGGGTGAACAGCATACGCAGTATTTT.

This clonotype was counted between two and nine times. Sequence at one end of the junction differs from germline and may be a read error. The chain couples TRBV9 to TRBJ1-1; no definite D call. The germline V gene encodes CDR1 SGDLS and CDR2 YYNGEE. This CDR3 has 13 residues. CDR3 in DNA: TGTGCCAGCAGTTTACAGCCTGGCACTGGAGCTTTCTTT. This codes for CASSLQPGTGAFF. The whole variable domain, remainder taken from reference TRBV9 and TRBJ1-1, is DSGVTQTPKHLITATGQRVTLRCSPRSGDLSVYWYQQSLDQGLQFLIQYYNGEERAKGNILERFSAQQFPDLHSELNLSSLELGDSALYFCASSLQPGTGAFFGQGTRLTVV.

V usage is TRBV7-3 and J usage is TRBJ2-6; no definite D call. V lost 5 bases and J lost 0, with 8 bases in between. The CDR3 totals 15 residues. The germline V gene encodes CDR1 SGHTA and CDR2 FQGTGA. The CDR3 coding sequence is TGTGCCAGCAGCCCTCAACACTCTGGGGCCAACGTCCTGACTTTC. It encodes CASSPQHSGANVLTF.